What follows are 19 T cell receptor beta chains derived from one specimen sequenced in a study of beta chain features in type 1 diabetes. Expressed TCRB transcripts were sequenced after all isolated RNA was converted to cDNA. The method was immunoSEQ multiplex PCR; TCRdb's version includes in-frame clones alone and lacks a portion of them. This sample has around 340,000 clones, with 15% to 20% found just once. The sequenced material came from naive CD4+ T cells from blood. Receptor source: a young woman in good health.

The table lists this clone with a few counts. V gene TRBV6-1 combines with J gene TRBJ2-1; 9 bases align to TRBD2. The germline gives CDR1 MNHNS, CDR2 SASEGT. Trimming at V came to 1 base and at J to 7 bases, leaving 8 bases not matched to a gene. The CDR3 contains 16 residues. The CDR3: CASSEGASGRRNEQFF. Here the CDR3 DNA reads TGTGCCAGCAGTGAAGGGGCCAGCGGGAGGCGAAATGAGCAGTTCTTC.

In its sample, this clone was seen a few times. The chain couples TRBV30 to TRBJ2-1; D is undetermined. Trimming shortened V by 0 bases and J by 0 bases, and 12 bases separated the two germline ends. Germline V CDR1 and CDR2: GTSNPN, SVGIG (reference sequence). The CDR3 is 16 residues long. CDR3 loop: CAWSVLGGNSYNEQFF. The CDR3 DNA reads TGTGCCTGGAGTGTACTCGGCGGCAACTCCTACAATGAGCAGTTCTTC.

This clone was seen a handful of times. J is TRBJ2-3 and V is TRBV4-1, with D uncertain. V was pared by 0 bases and J by 5 bases, with 6 bases between. CDR3 length equals 13 residues. Germline CDR1 and CDR2: MGHRA and YSYEKL. The CDR3 sequence is CASSQDFGDTQYF. CDR3 coding DNA: TGCGCCAGCAGCCAAGATTTCGGAGATACGCAGTATTTT.

In this sample, this clone turned up a few times. This chain uses TRBV2 with TRBJ1-2, with D possibly being TRBD1 (5 bases). The CDR3 covers 13 residues. CDR1 is SNHLY, CDR2 FYNNEI, per germline. Trimming cost V 8 bases and J 5 bases, with 15 bases left between them. The CDR3 here is CASSSQGEYGYTF. CDR3 nucleotide sequence: TGTGCCAGCTCCTCACAAGGGGAATATGGCTACACCTTC.

The V call is TRBV7-3, the J call TRBJ2-1; 7 bases line up with TRBD1. The CDR3 is 16 residues long. Looked up from germline, CDR1 is SGHTA and CDR2 is FQGTGA. The V segment lost 0 bases and the J segment 5 bases; nucleotides outside the gene matches: 7. Here the CDR3 reads CASSLTLTGSHNEQFF. The DNA of the CDR3 is TGTGCCAGCAGCTTAACGTTGACAGGGTCCCACAATGAGCAGTTCTTC.

The CDR3 protein is CASSLTGTGNQPQHF. DNA for the CDR3: TGTGCCAGCAGTTTAACCGGGACAGGTAATCAGCCCCAGCATTTT. The rearrangement joins TRBV7-9 to TRBJ1-5, with 8 positions matching TRBD1. The CDR3 is 15 residues long. CDR1 and CDR2 from the germline V gene are SEHNR and FQNEAQ (reference sequence). The V segment lost 6 bases and the J segment 4 bases; nucleotides outside the gene matches: 8.

V and J are TRBV30 and TRBJ1-3; 7 bases agree with TRBD1. The V gene's germline CDR1 is GTSNPN and CDR2 SVGIG (reference sequence). The CDR3 totals 14 residues. J was trimmed by 2 bases and V by 1 base; bases with no gene match: 2. The CDR3 sequence is CAWSGQGTGNTIYF. CDR3 nucleotides: TGTGCCTGGAGTGGACAGGGAACTGGAAACACCATATATTTT.

This clone was recorded a few times. V and J are TRBV10-3 and TRBJ2-2; 8 nucleotides agree with TRBD1. CDR1 and CDR2 from the germline V gene are ENHRY and SYGVKD. The J segment lost 5 bases and the V segment lost 4 bases, leaving 6 bases of the junction unmatched. This CDR3 has 15 amino acids. The CDR3: CAISGGQGKTGELFF. CDR3 DNA: TGTGCCATCAGTGGTGGACAGGGAAAAACCGGGGAGCTGTTTTTT.

The chain recombines TRBV5-1 with TRBJ2-1; D is unresolved. V lost 0 bases to trimming and J lost 7 bases, with 11 bases between them. Germline V CDR1 and CDR2: SGHRS, YFSETQ. The CDR3 extends over 14 amino acids. In DNA, the CDR3 is TGCGCCAGCAGCTTGGGGTCAGGTGGGAATGAGCAGTTCTTC. The encoded protein is CASSLGSGGNEQFF.

The genes are TRBV9 and TRBJ2-2, with D possibly TRBD2 on 6 matching bases. The V and J ends lost 3 bases and 0 bases respectively, with 9 bases between them. The length of the CDR3 is 15 residues. CDR1 and CDR2 from the germline V gene are SGDLS and YYNGEE. CDR3 loop: CASSGRRANTGELFF. DNA of the CDR3: TGTGCCAGCAGCGGACGGAGGGCGAACACCGGGGAGCTGTTTTTT.

The rearrangement links TRBV5-1 to TRBJ2-3; TRBD2 agrees at 10 bases. Trimming at V came to 4 bases and at J to 5 bases, leaving 7 bases not matched to a gene. CDR1 is SGHRS and CDR2 is YFSETQ in the germline V gene. This CDR3 is 15 amino acids long. DNA of the CDR3: TGCGCCAGCAGCCAGCGGGGGGGCCGGCTAGATACGCAGTATTTT. It codes for CASSQRGGRLDTQYF. The variable domain in full, with the rest retrieved from reference TRBV5-1 and TRBJ2-3, is KAGVTQTPRYLIKTRGQQVTLSCSPISGHRSVSWYQQTPGQGLQFLFEYFSETQRNKGNFPGRFSGRQFSNSRSEMNVSTLELGDSALYLCASSQRGGRLDTQYFGPGTRLTVL.

V usage is TRBV30 and J usage is TRBJ1-3; D is perhaps TRBD1 (5 bases). This CDR3 has 18 amino acids. Trimming cost V 2 bases and J 0 bases, with 20 bases left between them. Germline V lookup: CDR1 GTSNPN, CDR2 SVGIG (reference sequence). CDR3 amino acids: CAWSPWGAGSLSGNTIYF. The CDR3 DNA reads TGTGCCTGGAGTCCGTGGGGCGCCGGATCGCTCTCTGGAAACACCATATATTTT.

J is TRBJ2-1 and V is TRBV19; 8 nucleotides line up with TRBD2. Germline CDR1 and CDR2: LNHDA and SQIVND (reference sequence). J gave up 4 bases and V 8 bases, and 16 bases lay outside the gene matches. CDR3 length equals 17 residues. The DNA of the CDR3 is TGTGCCAGTTCCAAGTCACTAGCGGCCTTTAATTACAATGAGCAGTTCTTC. It specifies CASSKSLAAFNYNEQFF. Complete variable domain (other parts from reference TRBV19 and TRBJ2-1): DGGITQSPKYLFRKEGQNVTLSCEQNLNHDAMYWYRQDPGQGLRLIYYSQIVNDFQKGDIAEGYSVSREKKESFPLTVTSAQKNPTAFYLCASSKSLAAFNYNEQFFGPGTRLTVL.

In its sample, this clone was seen a few times. The gene calls are TRBV5-1 and TRBJ1-2; the D is unclear. V was clipped by 2 bases and J by 4 bases, with 9 bases between them. The germline V gene encodes CDR1 SGHRS and CDR2 YFSETQ. The CDR3 runs to 13 residues. The CDR3 spells CASSLLPPYGYTF. The CDR3 nucleotides read TGCGCCAGCAGCTTACTACCCCCCTATGGCTACACCTTC. The whole variable domain, filled in from reference TRBV5-1 and TRBJ1-2, reads KAGVTQTPRYLIKTRGQQVTLSCSPISGHRSVSWYQQTPGQGLQFLFEYFSETQRNKGNFPGRFSGRQFSNSRSEMNVSTLELGDSALYLCASSLLPPYGYTFGSGTRLTVV.

The chain has TRBV30 and TRBJ2-1; D perhaps matches TRBD2 (5 bases). Germline loops: CDR1 GTSNPN, CDR2 SVGIG (reference sequence). Between the trimmed V and J ends, which lost 2 bases and 2 bases, there was a span of 13 bases. The CDR3 runs to 15 residues. CDR3 amino acids: CAWSRGSFAYNEQFF. The CDR3 region has the DNA TGTGCCTGGAGTCGTGGGAGTTTCGCCTACAATGAGCAGTTCTTC.

This chain uses TRBV4-2 with TRBJ1-2; D call uncertain. Trimming left V 0 bases short and J 6 bases short, with 17 bases between. Germline V gene lookup returns CDR1 LGHNA and CDR2 YNFKEQ. CDR3 size: 16 residues. CDR3 DNA: TGTGCCAGCAGCCAAGATCTGGCTGGAGGGAGGGATGGCTACACCTTC. This sequence encodes CASSQDLAGGRDGYTF.

The genes are TRBV30 and TRBJ2-1, with 7 bases that match TRBD1. In germline, CDR1 is GTSNPN, CDR2 SVGIG (reference sequence). The junction had 1 base not matched to a gene; V was cut back by 8 bases and J by 3 bases. The CDR3 covers 11 residues. In nucleotides, the CDR3 is TGTGCCCGGACAGGCTACAATGAGCAGTTCTTC. This translates into CARTGYNEQFF.

This clone was detected a few times. This sequence joins TRBV23-1 and TRBJ1-4; D may be TRBD1 (6 bases). TRBV23-1 is marked as an open reading frame, function uncertain. The CDR3 is made up of 18 amino acids. The V gene lost 0 bases and the J gene lost 5 bases, with 19 bases spanning the gap. The CDR3 DNA is TGCGCCAGCAGTCAATCATGGTATTCCGGGACAAAGAATGAAAAACTGTTTTTT. Its translation is CASSQSWYSGTKNEKLFF.

The chain carries TRBV25-1 and TRBJ2-7; 7 bases line up with TRBD1. The junction had 7 bases not matched to a gene; V was cut back by 1 base and J by 4 bases. Germline V CDR1 and CDR2: MGHDK, SYGVNS. CDR3 size: 15 residues. In DNA, the CDR3 is TGTGCCAGCAGTGAATTTGGGACAGAGAAGTACGAGCAGTACTTC. Translated, it gives CASSEFGTEKYEQYF.